The sequence of this T cell receptor beta chain was determined in a study of blood T cell repertoires in COVID-19. Study information: The origin of the acute and convalescent COVID-19 samples was the United States, Italy and Spain. Sources were T cells, B-cell-depleted T cells, or PBMCs; the material itself was cDNA or gDNA.

V was clipped by 6 bases and J by 2 bases, with 10 bases between them. Per germline, CDR1 SNHLY and CDR2 FYNNEI. This CDR3 region has 13 residues. In the original analysis: Estimates of nucleated cell counts were drawn from the amplification of reference gene primers. TCRdb's table, derived via immunoSEQ multiplex PCR, lists solely in-frame clones and lacks some. D and trimming were read from the DNA, whereas the V and J calls and clone size are those reported in that table. The sample lists some 30,000 clones, around 80% occurring once. Material for sequencing was peripheral blood. The chain joins TRBV2 to TRBJ2-5; D might be TRBD2 (6 bases). The sequence was collected from a human donor in a cohort sampled during active COVID-19. For the CDR3, the DNA is TGTGCCAGCAGCGGGACTCTTCAAGAGACCCAGTACTTC. Protein: CASSGTLQETQYF.